This T cell receptor beta chain was captured by sequencing in a study of blood T cell repertoires in COVID-19. Study-wide background: From the United States, Italy and Spain came samples of acute and convalescent COVID-19. The analysed material was cDNA or gDNA that came from T cells, B-cell-depleted T cells, or PBMCs.

V shed 1 base and J shed 4 bases, with 11 bases lying between them. Germline CDR1 LGHDT, CDR2 YNNKEL (reference sequence). The CDR3 is 15 residues long. In the source study's methods: Cell counts per sample came from amplifying reference gene primers. Here immunoSEQ multiplex PCR was the method, and the copy in TCRdb shows in-frame clones only, minus some. The D gene and trimming were derived from the DNA, and the V and J assignments and clone size from that table. The top ten clones hold 4.5% to 5.5% of a sample with approximately 94,000 clones, more than 75% of them seen once. The clonotype originates from a woman older than 75 with active COVID-19. Sequenced: peripheral blood. J is TRBJ2-1 and V is TRBV3-1 (or the pseudogene TRBV3-2); D possibly corresponds to TRBD2 (6 bases). This chain's CDR3 is CASSQAVSGYNEQFF. The CDR3 DNA sequence: TGTGCCAGCAGCCAAGCGGTTAGCGGATACAATGAGCAGTTCTTC.